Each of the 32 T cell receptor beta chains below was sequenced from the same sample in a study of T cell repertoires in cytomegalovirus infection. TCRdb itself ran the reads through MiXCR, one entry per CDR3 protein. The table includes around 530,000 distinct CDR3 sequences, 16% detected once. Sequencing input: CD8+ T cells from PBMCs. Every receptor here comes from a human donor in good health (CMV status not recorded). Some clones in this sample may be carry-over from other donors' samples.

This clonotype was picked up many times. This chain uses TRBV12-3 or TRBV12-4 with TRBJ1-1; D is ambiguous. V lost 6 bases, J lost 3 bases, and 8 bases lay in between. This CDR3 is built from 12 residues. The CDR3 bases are TGTGCCAGCAGCCCGCATTACACTGAAGCTTTCTTT. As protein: CASSPHYTEAFF.

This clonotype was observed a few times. The CDR3 reads CASSQSFAGANVLTF. CDR3 DNA sequence: TGCGCCAGCAGCCAAAGTTTCGCTGGGGCCAACGTCCTGACTTTC. V and J are TRBV4-1 and TRBJ2-6; no reliable D call. The germline V gene encodes CDR1 MGHRA and CDR2 YSYEKL. The CDR3 is made up of 15 amino acids. Trimming shortened V by 2 bases and J by 2 bases, and 7 bases separated the two germline ends.

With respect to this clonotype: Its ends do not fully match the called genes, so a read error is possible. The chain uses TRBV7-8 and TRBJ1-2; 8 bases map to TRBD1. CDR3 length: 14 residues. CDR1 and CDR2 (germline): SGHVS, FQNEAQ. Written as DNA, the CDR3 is TGTGCCAGCAGGCCGGGGACAGGCAACTATGGCTACGCCTTC. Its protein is CASRPGTGNYGYAF.

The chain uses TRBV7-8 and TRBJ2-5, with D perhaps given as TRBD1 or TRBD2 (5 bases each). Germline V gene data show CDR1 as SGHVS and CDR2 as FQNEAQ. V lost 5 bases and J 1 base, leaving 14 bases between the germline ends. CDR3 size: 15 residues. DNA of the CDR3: TGTGCCAGCAGCCCTAATGAGGGGCTCCAAGAGACCCAGTACTTC. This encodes CASSPNEGLQETQYF.

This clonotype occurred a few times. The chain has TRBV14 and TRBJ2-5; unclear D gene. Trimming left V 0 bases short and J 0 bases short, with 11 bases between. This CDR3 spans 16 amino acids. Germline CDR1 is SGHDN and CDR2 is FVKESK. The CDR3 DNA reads TGTGCCAGCAGCCAAGACGGGCAGCTCAACCAAGAGACCCAGTACTTC. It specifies CASSQDGQLNQETQYF.

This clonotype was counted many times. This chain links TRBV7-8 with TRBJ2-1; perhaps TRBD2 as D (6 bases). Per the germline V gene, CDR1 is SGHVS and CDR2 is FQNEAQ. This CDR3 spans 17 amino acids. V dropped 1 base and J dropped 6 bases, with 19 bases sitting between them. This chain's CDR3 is CASSLDGVRDFTNEQFF. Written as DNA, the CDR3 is TGTGCCAGCAGCTTAGATGGGGTGCGGGACTTTACCAATGAGCAGTTCTTC.

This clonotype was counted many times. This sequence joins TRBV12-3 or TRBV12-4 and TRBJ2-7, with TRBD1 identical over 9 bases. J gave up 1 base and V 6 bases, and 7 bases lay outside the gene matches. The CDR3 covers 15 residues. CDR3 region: CASSPSGTGSYEQYF. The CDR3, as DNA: TGTGCCAGCAGCCCCTCCGGGACAGGGTCCTACGAGCAGTACTTC.

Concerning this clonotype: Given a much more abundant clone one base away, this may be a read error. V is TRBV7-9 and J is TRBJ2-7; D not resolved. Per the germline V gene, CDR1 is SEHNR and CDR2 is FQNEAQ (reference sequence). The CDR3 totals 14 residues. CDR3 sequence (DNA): TGTGCCAGCAGCTCAACACCAGCTAGGAACGAGCATTACTTC. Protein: CASSSTPARNEHYF.

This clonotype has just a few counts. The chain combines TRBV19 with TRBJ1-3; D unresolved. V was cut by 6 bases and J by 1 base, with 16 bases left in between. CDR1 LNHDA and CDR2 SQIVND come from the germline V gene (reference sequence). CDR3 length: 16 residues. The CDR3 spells CASRAAPEGSGNTIYF. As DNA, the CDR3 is TGTGCCAGTAGAGCGGCTCCCGAGGGATCTGGAAACACCATATATTTT.

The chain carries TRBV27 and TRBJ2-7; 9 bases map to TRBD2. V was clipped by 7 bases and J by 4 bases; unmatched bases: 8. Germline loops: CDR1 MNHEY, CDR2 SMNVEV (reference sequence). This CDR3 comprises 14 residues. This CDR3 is CASNPSGNFYEQYF. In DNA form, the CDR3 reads TGTGCCAGCAACCCTAGCGGGAACTTTTACGAGCAGTACTTC.

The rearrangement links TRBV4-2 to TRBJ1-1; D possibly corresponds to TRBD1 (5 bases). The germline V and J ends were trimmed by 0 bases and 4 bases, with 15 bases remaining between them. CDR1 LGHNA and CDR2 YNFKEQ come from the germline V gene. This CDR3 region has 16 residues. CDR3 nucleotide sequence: TGTGCCAGCAGCCAAGAGGGACGAGGGCGCGTCACTGAAGCTTTCTTT. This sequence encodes CASSQEGRGRVTEAFF.

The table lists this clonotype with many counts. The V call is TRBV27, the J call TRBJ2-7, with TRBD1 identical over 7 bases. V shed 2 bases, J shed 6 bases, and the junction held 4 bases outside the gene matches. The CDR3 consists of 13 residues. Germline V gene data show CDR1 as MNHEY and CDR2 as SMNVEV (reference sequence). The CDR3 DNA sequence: TGTGCCAGCAGTTTAGACAGGGAACGCGAGCAGTACTTC. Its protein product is CASSLDREREQYF.

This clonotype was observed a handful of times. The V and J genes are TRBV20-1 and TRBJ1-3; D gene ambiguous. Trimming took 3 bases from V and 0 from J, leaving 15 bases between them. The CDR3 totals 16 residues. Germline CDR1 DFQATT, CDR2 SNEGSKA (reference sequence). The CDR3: CSARGDVGASGNTIYF. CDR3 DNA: TGCAGTGCTAGGGGAGACGTGGGCGCCTCTGGAAACACCATATATTTT.

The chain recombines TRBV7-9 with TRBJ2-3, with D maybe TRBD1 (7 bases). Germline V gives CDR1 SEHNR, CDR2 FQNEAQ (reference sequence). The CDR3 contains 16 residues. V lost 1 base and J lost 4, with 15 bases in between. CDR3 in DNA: TGTGCCAGCAGCTTAGTTAGCAGGGGGGCAGCAGATACGCAGTATTTT. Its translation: CASSLVSRGAADTQYF.

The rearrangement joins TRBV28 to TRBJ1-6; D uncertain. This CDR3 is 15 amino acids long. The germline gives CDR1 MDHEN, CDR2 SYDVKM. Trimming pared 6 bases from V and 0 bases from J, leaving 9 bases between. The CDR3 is CASSVGNSYNSPLHF. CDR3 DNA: TGTGCCAGCAGCGTTGGGAACTCCTATAATTCACCCCTCCACTTT.

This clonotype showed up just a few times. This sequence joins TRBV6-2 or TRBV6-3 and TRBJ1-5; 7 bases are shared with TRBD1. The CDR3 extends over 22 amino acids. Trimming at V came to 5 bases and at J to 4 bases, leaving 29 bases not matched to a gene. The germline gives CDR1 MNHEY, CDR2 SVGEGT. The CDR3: CASSPLTRQGDSPPPFNQPQHF. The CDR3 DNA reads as TGTGCCAGCAGTCCTCTCACCCGACAGGGAGATTCCCCTCCGCCATTTAATCAGCCCCAGCATTTT.

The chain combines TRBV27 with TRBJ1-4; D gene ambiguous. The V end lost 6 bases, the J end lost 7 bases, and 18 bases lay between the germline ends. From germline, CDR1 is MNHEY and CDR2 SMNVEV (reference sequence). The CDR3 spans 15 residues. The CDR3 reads CASSSRGGRGEKLFF. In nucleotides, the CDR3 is TGTGCCAGCAGCTCTCGGGGAGGACGGGGTGAAAAACTGTTTTTT.

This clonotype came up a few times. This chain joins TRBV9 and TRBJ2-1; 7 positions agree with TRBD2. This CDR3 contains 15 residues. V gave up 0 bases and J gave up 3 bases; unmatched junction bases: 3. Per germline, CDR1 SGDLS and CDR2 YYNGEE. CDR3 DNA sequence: TGTGCCAGCAGCGTAGCGGGAGGTCTCTACAATGAGCAGTTCTTC. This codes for CASSVAGGLYNEQFF.

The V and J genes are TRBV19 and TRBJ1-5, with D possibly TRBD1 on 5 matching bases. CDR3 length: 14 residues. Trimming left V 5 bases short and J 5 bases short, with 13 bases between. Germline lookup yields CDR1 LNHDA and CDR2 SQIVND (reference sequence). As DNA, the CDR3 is TGTGCCAGTAGTCCCTGGGACCATTATCAGCCCCAGCATTTT. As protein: CASSPWDHYQPQHF. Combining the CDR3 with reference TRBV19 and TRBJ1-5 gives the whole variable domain DGGITQSPKYLFRKEGQNVTLSCEQNLNHDAMYWYRQDPGQGLRLIYYSQIVNDFQKGDIAEGYSVSREKKESFPLTVTSAQKNPTAFYLCASSPWDHYQPQHFGDGTRLSIL.

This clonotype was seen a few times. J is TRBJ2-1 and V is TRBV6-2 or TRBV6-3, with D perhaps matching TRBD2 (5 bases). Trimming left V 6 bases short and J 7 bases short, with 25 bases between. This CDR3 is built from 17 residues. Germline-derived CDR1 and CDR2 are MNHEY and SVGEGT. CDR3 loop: CASRYLSVGEGENEQFF. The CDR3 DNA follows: TGTGCCAGCAGATACCTTTCCGTGGGAGAGGGAGAAAATGAGCAGTTCTTC.

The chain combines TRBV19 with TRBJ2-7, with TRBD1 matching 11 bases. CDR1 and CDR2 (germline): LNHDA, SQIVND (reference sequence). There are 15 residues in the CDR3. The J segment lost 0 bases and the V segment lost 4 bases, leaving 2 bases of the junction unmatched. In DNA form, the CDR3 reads TGTGCCAGTAGTACCGGGACAGGGGGCTCCTACGAGCAGTACTTC. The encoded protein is CASSTGTGGSYEQYF.

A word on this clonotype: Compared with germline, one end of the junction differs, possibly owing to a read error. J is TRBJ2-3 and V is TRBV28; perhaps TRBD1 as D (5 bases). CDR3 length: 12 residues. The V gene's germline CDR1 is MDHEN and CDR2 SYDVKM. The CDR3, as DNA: TGTGCAAGCAGTCTACAGGTGTATACGCAGTATTTT. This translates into CASSLQVYTQYF.

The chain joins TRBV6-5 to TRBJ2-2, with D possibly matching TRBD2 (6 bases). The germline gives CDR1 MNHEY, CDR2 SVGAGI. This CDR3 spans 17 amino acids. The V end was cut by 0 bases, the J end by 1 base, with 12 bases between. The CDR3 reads CASSYSVLALNTGELFF. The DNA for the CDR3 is TGTGCCAGCAGTTACTCCGTACTAGCATTGAACACCGGGGAGCTGTTTTTT.

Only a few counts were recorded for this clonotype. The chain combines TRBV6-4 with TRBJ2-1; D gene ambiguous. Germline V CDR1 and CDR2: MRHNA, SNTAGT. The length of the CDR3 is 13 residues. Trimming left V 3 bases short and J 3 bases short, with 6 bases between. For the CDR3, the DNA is TGTGCCAGCAGTGAAAGCATCTACAATGAGCAGTTCTTC. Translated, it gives CASSESIYNEQFF.

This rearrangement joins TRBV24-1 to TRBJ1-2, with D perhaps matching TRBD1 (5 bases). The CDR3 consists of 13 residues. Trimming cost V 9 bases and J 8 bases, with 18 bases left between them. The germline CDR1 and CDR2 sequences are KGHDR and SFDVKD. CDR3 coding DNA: TGTGCCACCCGGGAGGGACCGACGTCCGGCTACACCTTC. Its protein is CATREGPTSGYTF.

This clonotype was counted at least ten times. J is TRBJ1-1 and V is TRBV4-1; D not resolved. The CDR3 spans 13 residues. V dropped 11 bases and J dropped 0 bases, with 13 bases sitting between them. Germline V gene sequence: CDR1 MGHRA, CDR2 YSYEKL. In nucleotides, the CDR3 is TGCGCCGGCGGGAAAACTATGAACACTGAAGCTTTCTTT. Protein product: CAGGKTMNTEAFF.

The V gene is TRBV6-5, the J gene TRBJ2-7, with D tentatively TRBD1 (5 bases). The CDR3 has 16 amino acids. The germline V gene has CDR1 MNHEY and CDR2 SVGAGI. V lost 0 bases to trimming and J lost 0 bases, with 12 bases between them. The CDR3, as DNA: TGTGCCAGCAGTTACTCGGGGTTCAGGGCCTCCTACGAGCAGTACTTC. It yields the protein CASSYSGFRASYEQYF.

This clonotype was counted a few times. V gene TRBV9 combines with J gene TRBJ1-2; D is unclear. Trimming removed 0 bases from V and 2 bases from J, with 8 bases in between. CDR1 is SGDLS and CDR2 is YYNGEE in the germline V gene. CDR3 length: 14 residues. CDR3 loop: CASSVGNPNYGYTF. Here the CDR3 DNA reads TGTGCCAGCAGCGTAGGAAACCCAAACTATGGCTACACCTTC.

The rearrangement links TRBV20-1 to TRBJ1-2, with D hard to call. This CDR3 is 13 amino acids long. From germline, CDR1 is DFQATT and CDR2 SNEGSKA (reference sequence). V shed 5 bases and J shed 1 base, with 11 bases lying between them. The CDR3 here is CSAGVRLNYGYTF. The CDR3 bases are TGCAGTGCTGGAGTCCGGCTTAACTATGGCTACACCTTC.

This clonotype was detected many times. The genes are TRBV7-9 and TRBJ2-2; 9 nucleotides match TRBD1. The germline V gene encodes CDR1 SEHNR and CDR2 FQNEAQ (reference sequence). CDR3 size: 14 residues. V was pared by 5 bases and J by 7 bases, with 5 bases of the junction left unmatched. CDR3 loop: CASSPSTGGGELFF. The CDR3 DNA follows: TGTGCCAGCAGCCCGTCGACAGGGGGCGGGGAGCTGTTTTTT.

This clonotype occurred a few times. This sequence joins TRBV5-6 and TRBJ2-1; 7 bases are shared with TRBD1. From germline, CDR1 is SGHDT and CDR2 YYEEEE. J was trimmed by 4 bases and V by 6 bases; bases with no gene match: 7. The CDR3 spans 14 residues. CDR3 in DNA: TGTGCCAGCACCCGCCGGGACAGATACAATGAGCAGTTCTTC. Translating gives CASTRRDRYNEQFF.

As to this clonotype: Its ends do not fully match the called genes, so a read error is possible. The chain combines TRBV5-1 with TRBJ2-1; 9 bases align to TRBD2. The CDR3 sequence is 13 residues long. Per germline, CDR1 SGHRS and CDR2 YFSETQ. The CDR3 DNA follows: TGCGCCACCAGCAGCGGGAGGAACAATGAGCAGTTCTTC. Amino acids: CATSSGRNNEQFF. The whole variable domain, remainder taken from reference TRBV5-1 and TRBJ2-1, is KAGVTQTPRYLIKTRGQQVTLSCSPISGHRSVSWYQQTPGQGLQFLFEYFSETQRNKGNFPGRFSGRQFSNSRSEMNVSTLELGDSALYLCATSSGRNNEQFFGPGTRLTVL.